This T cell receptor (beta chain) was recorded in a study of identical twins. TCRdb re-called the 5' RACE reads with MiXCR, one entry per CDR3 protein. Counted here are 600,000 to 700,000 distinct CDR3 sequences, about 20% occurring once; the ten biggest clones make up around 4.4%. CDR3 length equals 11 residues. V was shortened by 2 bases and J by 10 bases, with 8 bases between the two germline ends. The same data also contributed to another study, on T cells expressing NK-cell markers. That source adds: Sorted CD3+CD56+NKG2C+, CD3+CD56+NKG2C- and CD3+CD56-NKG2C+ T cells provided the TCR beta repertoires.

Input material: PBMCs. This chain connects TRBV12-3 or TRBV12-4 to TRBJ1-1, with D perhaps matching TRBD1 (5 bases). The receptor comes from a woman aged 18-29 years in good health. CDR3 coding DNA: TGTGCCAGCAGTTTACAGGGTGCAGCTTTCTTT. Amino acid sequence: CASSLQGAAFF.